Listed below are T cell receptor beta chains from one sample, sequenced in a study of technical replicates of blood from a handful of donors. Here immunoSEQ multiplex PCR was the method, and the copy in TCRdb shows in-frame clones only, minus some. This sample has roughly 70,000 clones, with under 98% found just once. Specimen: T cells isolated from PBMCs. The receptor set was obtained from a human donor in good health. The CDR3 runs from the conserved cysteine through the conserved F or W. D genes are given only for firm matches. Rows may omit the clone size; those that give it use once, few, many or a size class.

V	D	J	size	DNA	CDR3
TRBV5-1	NA	TRBJ1-1	NA	TGCGCCAGCAGCTTGGCTGGGCCGAACACTGAAGCTTTCTTT	CASSLAGPNTEAFF
TRBV29-1	TRBD1	TRBJ1-2	NA	TGCAGCGTGAGTAAGGGACAGGGCTCAAACTATGGCTACACCTTC	CSVSKGQGSNYGYTF
TRBV2	TRBD2	TRBJ2-3	NA	TGTGCCACCAGTCATCTAGCGGGTCCCCCTGGGGAAGATACGCAGTATTTT	CATSHLAGPPGEDTQYF
TRBV6-1	NA	TRBJ1-2	NA	TGTGCCAGCAGTACGCCCGACAGTTACTACTATGGCTACACCTTC	CASSTPDSYYYGYTF
TRBV7-9	TRBD2	TRBJ2-7	NA	TGTGCCAGCAGCTTTTTCTCTAGCGGAGAATACGAGCAGTACTTC	CASSFFSSGEYEQYF
TRBV30	TRBD2	TRBJ2-2	once	TGTGCCTGGAGCGTGGAAGGACTAGCGGGAGGGTTTGGGTCCGGGGAGCTGTTTTTT	CAWSVEGLAGGFGSGELFF
TRBV19	TRBD1	TRBJ1-5	NA	TGTGCCAGTAGTATCGGAACAGGGGGCCAGCCCCAGCATTTT	CASSIGTGGQPQHF
TRBV15	NA	TRBJ2-2	NA	TGTGCCACCAGCAGAGATGGCGGTCTAGCGCGAGGGAACACCGGGGAGCTGTTTTTT	CATSRDGGLARGNTGELFF
TRBV6-5	TRBD1	TRBJ2-1	NA	TGTGCCAGCAGTTTGACAGGGTTTAGCTCCTACAATGAGCAGTTCTTC	CASSLTGFSSYNEQFF
TRBV10-3	NA	TRBJ2-3	NA	TGTGCCATCTCCGGGGGGCCTAGCACAGATACGCAGTATTTT	CAISGGPSTDTQYF
TRBV14	NA	TRBJ2-7	NA	TGTGCCAGCAGCCCTATGGGACTTGGCTACGAGCAGTACTTC	CASSPMGLGYEQYF
TRBV7-9	NA	TRBJ1-2	NA	TGTGCCAGCAGCTCAACTTATGGCTACACCTTC	CASSSTYGYTF
TRBV27	TRBD1	TRBJ1-1	NA	TGTGCCAGCAGTCTGACAGGGTATAATGAAGCTTTCTTT	CASSLTGYNEAFF
TRBV6-6	NA	TRBJ1-1	once	TGTGCCAGCAGGGACACTTCCGTGACTGAAGCTTTCTTT	CASRDTSVTEAFF
TRBV28	TRBD1	TRBJ1-2	NA	TGTGCCAGCAGTACGGGACAGTGGGGTGGCTACACCTTC	CASSTGQWGGYTF
TRBV10-3	NA	TRBJ1-1	NA	TGTGCCATCAGTGACTCCGCGGGACTTAACACTGAAGCTTTCTTT	CAISDSAGLNTEAFF
TRBV30	TRBD1	TRBJ1-2	NA	TGTGCCTGGAGTGTAGTAGGGACAGGGGATTACTATGGCTACACCTTC	CAWSVVGTGDYYGYTF
TRBV5-8	TRBD2	TRBJ2-7	NA	TGTGCCAGCAGCTTGGCCGTGACTAGCGGGATTTCCTACGAGCAGTACTTC	CASSLAVTSGISYEQYF
TRBV28	TRBD1	TRBJ2-7	NA	TGTGCCAGCAGGCCGACAGGGACCTACGAGCAGTACTTC	CASRPTGTYEQYF
TRBV7-8	NA	TRBJ1-5	once	TGTGCCAGCAGCCGGACTGCGTTTGATGGGCAGCCCCAGCATTTT	CASSRTAFDGQPQHF
TRBV7-3	TRBD2	TRBJ2-4	NA	TGTGCCAGCAGCCCGACCGCGGGAGCTTGGGACATTCAGTACTTC	CASSPTAGAWDIQYF
TRBV2	NA	TRBJ1-1	NA	TGTGCCAGCAGTGGCGAATTTCCTGAAGCTTTCTTT	CASSGEFPEAFF
TRBV19	NA	TRBJ2-7	once	TGTGCCAGTAGCAGCTACGAGCAGTACTTC	CASSSYEQYF
TRBV7-3	TRBD2	TRBJ2-1	NA	TGTGCCAGCAGCTTAGAGACTAGCGGAAGTTTTGCCTACAATGAGCAGTTCTTC	CASSLETSGSFAYNEQFF
TRBV5-8	NA	TRBJ2-4	NA	TGTGCCAGCAGCTTACCTTCTAGAACCAAAAACATTCAGTACTTC	CASSLPSRTKNIQYF
TRBV29-1	NA	TRBJ1-5	once	TGCAGCGCTGCACAGGGCCTGAATCAGCCCCAGCATTTT	CSAAQGLNQPQHF
TRBV5-6	TRBD1	TRBJ1-2	NA	TGTGCCAGCAGTTTGGGTCAGGGGGTAGGCGGCTACACCTTC	CASSLGQGVGGYTF
TRBV4-3	NA	TRBJ1-1	NA	TGCGCCAGCAGCCAAGATCTTGGTGAGATGAACACTGAAGCTTTCTTT	CASSQDLGEMNTEAFF
TRBV2	NA	TRBJ2-6	NA	TGTGCCAGCAACCCACGGGGGGCGGAAGGGGCCAACGTCCTGACTTTC	CASNPRGAEGANVLTF
TRBV28	TRBD2	TRBJ2-3	NA	TGTGCCAGCAGTACAACTAGCGGGAGGGAACGCACAGATACGCAGTATTTT	CASSTTSGRERTDTQYF
TRBV29-1	NA	TRBJ1-1	NA	TGCAGCGTTGTTACAGATTTGAACACTGAAGCTTTCTTT	CSVVTDLNTEAFF
TRBV2	TRBD1	TRBJ1-2	NA	TGTGCCAGCAGTGAGGGACAGACATATGGCTACACCTTC	CASSEGQTYGYTF
TRBV5-1	TRBD1	TRBJ1-4	few	TGCGCCAGCAGCTTGACAGGGGGTAATGAAAAACTGTTTTTT	CASSLTGGNEKLFF
TRBV19	NA	TRBJ1-2	NA	TGTGCCAGTAGTATCCCCGGGATTGGAGGCTATGGCTACACCTTC	CASSIPGIGGYGYTF
TRBV7-2	TRBD1	TRBJ2-7	NA	TGTGCCAGCAGCTTCGGACAGGGGGCAGAAGGCGAGCAGTACTTC	CASSFGQGAEGEQYF
TRBV5-6	TRBD1	TRBJ1-5	NA	TGTGCCAGCAGCCAACCGACAGGGGGTACAGATCAGCCCCAGCATTTT	CASSQPTGGTDQPQHF
TRBV19	NA	TRBJ2-2	few	TGTGCCAGTCTGACAGAGAACACCGGGGAGCTGTTTTTT	CASLTENTGELFF
TRBV10-1	NA	TRBJ1-5	NA	TGCGCCAGCATTCGGGTACGTCAGCCCCAGCATTTT	CASIRVRQPQHF
TRBV7-3	TRBD1	TRBJ2-1	NA	TGTGCCAGCAGCGACAGGGGACCCTCAAACTACAATGAGCAGTTCTTC	CASSDRGPSNYNEQFF
TRBV19	TRBD2	TRBJ2-1	NA	TGTGCCAGTAGTGTACTAGCGACCAACGTCAATGAGCAGTTCTTC	CASSVLATNVNEQFF
TRBV19	TRBD1	TRBJ2-7	NA	TGTGCCAGTAGTAAAGGACAGGCTTACGAGCAGTACTTC	CASSKGQAYEQYF
TRBV18	NA	TRBJ1-2	NA	TGTGCCAGCTCACCCGCGACAGAGGAGGGCTACACCTTC	CASSPATEEGYTF
TRBV5-1	TRBD2	TRBJ2-7	NA	TGCGCCAGCAGCTTCACTAGCGGGAGATTCTACGAGCAGTACTTC	CASSFTSGRFYEQYF
TRBV2	NA	TRBJ1-5	NA	TGTGCCAGCAGTGAGTCGCCGGGTCAGCCCCAGCATTTT	CASSESPGQPQHF
TRBV4-3	TRBD2	TRBJ2-7	NA	TGCGCCAGCAGCCAAGAACTAGCGGGAGACTACGAGCAGTACTTC	CASSQELAGDYEQYF
TRBV9	NA	TRBJ1-5	NA	TGTGCCAGCAGCGTAGGAGGACATAGCAATCAGCCCCAGCATTTT	CASSVGGHSNQPQHF
TRBV27	TRBD1	TRBJ1-3	NA	TGTGCCAGCAGTTCGTACTTAGGGGGCGCTGGAAACACCATATATTTT	CASSSYLGGAGNTIYF
TRBV5-4	TRBD2	TRBJ2-3	NA	TGTGCCAGCAGCGCCGGACTAGCGGGAACAGATACGCAGTATTTT	CASSAGLAGTDTQYF
TRBV5-4	NA	TRBJ1-1	NA	TGTGCCAGCAGCTTACCGGAGGTGGCTGAAGCTTTCTTT	CASSLPEVAEAFF
TRBV4-2	TRBD2	TRBJ2-1	NA	TGTGCCAGCAGCCAAGATGGGACTAGCGGGTACAATGAGCAGTTCTTC	CASSQDGTSGYNEQFF
TRBV6-1	TRBD1	TRBJ1-5	NA	TGTGCCAGCAGTGAATTGCCCGGGACAGGGGTAAGTCAGCCCCAGCATTTT	CASSELPGTGVSQPQHF
TRBV7-2	TRBD2	TRBJ2-3	NA	TGTGCCAGCAGCTTAGATAGCGGGAGGGCCAGAGATACGCAGTATTTT	CASSLDSGRARDTQYF
TRBV27	TRBD1	TRBJ1-2	NA	TGTGCCAGCAGTCCAGGGACAGGGAATGGCTACACCTTC	CASSPGTGNGYTF